Shown below are 27 T cell receptor beta chains from a single sample sequenced in a study of cytotoxic CD8 clonotypes in ibrutinib-treated CLL. Repertoires were generated with immunoSEQ multiplex PCR, while TCRdb's copy carries only in-frame clones and drops some. The table records about 130,000 clones, about three quarters of them present only once. Source: PBMCs, taken after 24 months of ibrutinib treatment. The receptors stem from a human donor with chronic lymphocytic leukemia.

As to this clone: The sample has other DNA sequences that encode this CDR3 too. This chain joins TRBV28 and TRBJ1-2, with TRBD1 as a possible D gene (6 bases). The CDR3 contains 12 residues. Germline lookup yields CDR1 MDHEN and CDR2 SYDVKM. Trimming shortened V by 3 bases and J by 7 bases, and 9 bases separated the two germline ends. The CDR3 loop is CASSLGAGGYTF. The CDR3 coding sequence is TGTGCCAGCAGTTTGGGGGCGGGTGGCTACACCTTC.

The chain recombines TRBV7-2 with TRBJ2-3, with D perhaps matching TRBD2 (7 bases). The V end was cut by 5 bases, the J end by 5 bases, with 17 bases between. The CDR3 sequence is 15 residues long. Germline V lookup: CDR1 SGHTA, CDR2 FQGNSA. The CDR3, as DNA: TGTGCCAGCAGCACCCAAGGGGGGGGGAGAGATACGCAGTATTTT. It yields the protein CASSTQGGGRDTQYF.

The chain uses TRBV4-3 and TRBJ2-5, with TRBD1 as a possible D gene (5 bases). This CDR3 is built from 15 residues. Germline V gives CDR1 LGHNA, CDR2 YSLEER. With 0 bases removed from V and 5 bases from J, the gap between germline ends came to 13 bases. In DNA form, the CDR3 reads TGCGCCAGCAGCCAAGAAGGGGTAGGAAAGGAGACCCAGTACTTC. Its protein is CASSQEGVGKETQYF.

The chain combines TRBV7-8 with TRBJ1-5, with D uncertain. Looked up from germline, CDR1 is SGHVS and CDR2 is FQNEAQ. This CDR3 spans 13 amino acids. Trimming shortened V by 5 bases and J by 7 bases, and 12 bases separated the two germline ends. The CDR3 is CASSTGPEQPQHF. CDR3 in DNA: TGTGCCAGCAGCACCGGTCCCGAACAGCCCCAGCATTTT. Full variable domain (missing parts from reference TRBV7-8 and TRBJ1-5): GAGVSQSPRYKVAKRGQDVALRCDPISGHVSLFWYQQALGQGPEFLTYFQNEAQLDKSGLPSDRFFAERPEGSVSTLKIQRTQQEDSAVYLCASSTGPEQPQHFGDGTRLSIL.

The J gene is TRBJ2-2, the V gene TRBV6-1, with 9 bases matching TRBD2. From germline, CDR1 is MNHNS and CDR2 SASEGT. The CDR3 covers 15 residues. The junction had 9 bases not matched to a gene; V was cut back by 7 bases and J by 6 bases. The CDR3 sequence is CASTVSGGNSGELFF. DNA for the CDR3: TGTGCCAGCACCGTTAGCGGGGGTAACTCCGGGGAGCTGTTTTTT.

This clone was picked up many times. V gene TRBV5-4 combines with J gene TRBJ1-1; possibly TRBD1 for D (6 bases). This CDR3 is 13 amino acids long. Germline assignment: CDR1 SGHNT and CDR2 YYREEE (reference sequence). The ends were cut back, 2 bases at V and 3 bases at J, with 8 bases in the middle. The CDR3 coding sequence is TGTGCCAGCAGCTTAGACAGGCACACTGAAGCTTTCTTT. Encoded protein: CASSLDRHTEAFF.

The chain couples TRBV5-1 to TRBJ2-7; 9 bases line up with TRBD1. The CDR3 runs to 13 residues. V shed 4 bases and J 4 bases; nucleotides not matched to a gene: 3. Germline-derived CDR1 and CDR2 are SGHRS and YFSETQ. This CDR3 reads CASSTGQGYEQYF. CDR3 nucleotides: TGCGCCAGCAGCACCGGACAGGGGTACGAGCAGTACTTC.

The rearrangement links TRBV28 to TRBJ2-7, with D possibly being TRBD1 or TRBD2 (5 bases each). Trimming shortened V by 5 bases and J by 2 bases, and 16 bases separated the two germline ends. This CDR3 region has 15 residues. The germline V gene encodes CDR1 MDHEN and CDR2 SYDVKM. For the CDR3, the DNA is TGTGCCAGCAGTGAATTATTGGGACGAACCTACGAGCAGTACTTC. Amino acids: CASSELLGRTYEQYF.

This clone was counted between two and nine times. CDR3 in DNA: TGTGCCAGTAGTATCAACAAGTGGACTGAAGCTTTCTTT. Translation: CASSINKWTEAFF. The chain joins TRBV19 to TRBJ1-1, with D hard to call. The CDR3 is 13 residues long. Between the trimmed V and J ends, which lost 3 bases and 5 bases, there was a span of 10 bases. In germline, CDR1 is LNHDA, CDR2 SQIVND (reference sequence).

V is TRBV7-9 and J is TRBJ1-1; 11 nucleotides match TRBD1. V gave up 5 bases and J gave up 4 bases; unmatched junction bases: 6. Germline lookup yields CDR1 SEHNR and CDR2 FQNEAQ (reference sequence). The CDR3 extends over 15 amino acids. The CDR3 bases are TGTGCCAGCAGCCCATCCGGGACAGGGGGCACTGAAGCTTTCTTT. Protein sequence: CASSPSGTGGTEAFF. Full variable domain (rest looked up from reference TRBV7-9 and TRBJ1-1): DTGVSQNPRHKITKRGQNVTFRCDPISEHNRLYWYRQTLGQGPEFLTYFQNEAQLEKSRLLSDRFSAERPKGSFSTLEIQRTEQGDSAMYLCASSPSGTGGTEAFFGQGTRLTVV.

The genes are TRBV6-6 and TRBJ2-2, with D tentatively TRBD1 (5 bases). Germline lookup yields CDR1 MNHNY and CDR2 SVGAGI (reference sequence). This CDR3 has 16 amino acids. The germline V and J ends were trimmed by 6 bases and 3 bases, with 17 bases remaining between them. CDR3 in amino acids: CASRDTKIVYTGELFF. As DNA, the CDR3 is TGTGCCAGCAGGGACACCAAAATTGTGTACACCGGGGAGCTGTTTTTT.

This chain uses TRBV4-1 with TRBJ2-2; 7 positions agree with TRBD2. Trimming removed 1 base from V and 1 base from J; junction bases left unmatched: 9. The germline V gene has CDR1 MGHRA and CDR2 YSYEKL. The CDR3 length is 18 residues. CDR3 loop: CASSQVLLARGNTGELFF. CDR3 nucleotides: TGCGCCAGCAGCCAAGTCCTACTAGCGCGGGGGAACACCGGGGAGCTGTTTTTT.

V and J are TRBV18 and TRBJ2-7, with 9 bases fitting TRBD1. With 4 bases clipped from V and 1 base from J, the junction kept 8 bases outside the gene matches. CDR3 size: 16 residues. Germline values: CDR1 KGHSH, CDR2 LQKENI. CDR3 loop: CASSRASTGGSYEQYF. The CDR3 DNA is TGTGCCAGCTCACGGGCCTCGACAGGGGGGTCCTACGAGCAGTACTTC.

V usage is TRBV28 and J usage is TRBJ2-2; no reliable D call. The V gene's germline CDR1 is MDHEN and CDR2 SYDVKM. Between the trimmed V and J ends, which lost 4 bases and 0 bases, there was a span of 3 bases. This CDR3 spans 13 amino acids. The DNA for the CDR3 is TGTGCCAGCAGTTCACCGAACACCGGGGAGCTGTTTTTT. This translates into CASSSPNTGELFF.

This chain joins TRBV28 and TRBJ2-1, with TRBD1 identical over 7 bases. Germline V gene data show CDR1 as MDHEN and CDR2 as SYDVKM. Unmatched junction bases numbered 7, after V lost 8 bases and J lost 3 bases. CDR3 size: 14 residues. In nucleotides, the CDR3 is TGTGCCAGCGGGTGGCAGGGGGTCTACAATGAGCAGTTCTTC. Translated: CASGWQGVYNEQFF.

J is TRBJ2-3 and V is TRBV5-1; D tentatively fits TRBD1 or TRBD2 (5 bases each). CDR1 SGHRS and CDR2 YFSETQ come from the germline V gene. The CDR3 is 14 residues long. The V and J ends lost 2 bases and 4 bases respectively, with 11 bases between them. The chain's CDR3 is CASSLQAGADTQYF. The DNA for the CDR3 is TGCGCCAGCAGCTTACAGGCCGGGGCAGATACGCAGTATTTT.

This chain connects TRBV6-5 to TRBJ1-6; 7 nucleotides agree with TRBD1. J lost 9 bases, V lost 6 bases, and 11 bases had no gene match. The CDR3 contains 15 residues. CDR1 MNHEY and CDR2 SVGAGI come from the germline V gene. CDR3 loop: CASRTPTGQGSPLHF. In nucleotides, the CDR3 is TGTGCCAGCAGGACTCCGACAGGGCAGGGTTCACCCCTCCACTTT.

V gene TRBV5-1 combines with J gene TRBJ2-3, with 12 bases that match TRBD2. The CDR3 is 14 residues long. CDR1 and CDR2 (germline): SGHRS, YFSETQ. J was trimmed by 6 bases and V by 8 bases; bases with no gene match: 7. In DNA form, the CDR3 reads TGCGCCAGTTCCCGACTAGCGGGGGATGATACGCAGTATTTT. It specifies CASSRLAGDDTQYF.

V and J are TRBV2 and TRBJ1-4; no definite D call. Trimming pared 6 bases from V and 3 bases from J, leaving 8 bases between. CDR1 is SNHLY and CDR2 is FYNNEI in the germline V gene. The CDR3 spans 13 residues. The DNA for the CDR3 is TGTGCCAGCAGAACAGATCCTAATGAAAAACTGTTTTTT. This translates into CASRTDPNEKLFF.

This clone was counted a few times. The genes are TRBV10-3 and TRBJ2-3, with D uncertain. Germline CDR1 reads ENHRY; CDR2 reads SYGVKD. The V end was cut by 2 bases, the J end by 1 base, with 4 bases between. The CDR3 is 13 amino acids. This CDR3 is CAISEPGTDTQYF. The CDR3 DNA reads TGTGCCATCAGTGAGCCGGGCACAGATACGCAGTATTTT.

The V gene is TRBV6-6, the J gene TRBJ1-3, with D perhaps matching TRBD1 (5 bases). Germline CDR1 and CDR2: MNHNY and SVGAGI (reference sequence). This CDR3 region has 15 residues. The V gene lost 2 bases and the J gene lost 4 bases, with 12 bases spanning the gap. CDR3 sequence: CASSYGSGGGNTIYF. DNA of the CDR3: TGTGCCAGCAGTTACGGGAGTGGGGGGGGAAACACCATATATTTT.

V usage is TRBV4-2 and J usage is TRBJ2-1; 8 nucleotides agree with TRBD1. Germline values: CDR1 LGHNA, CDR2 YNFKEQ. This CDR3 has 14 residues. The trim removed 5 bases at V and 6 bases at J, leaving 6 bases unmatched. The CDR3 loop reads CASSLGQAGNEQFF. DNA for the CDR3: TGTGCCAGCAGCTTGGGACAGGCCGGCAATGAGCAGTTCTTC.

This clone has more than one count but fewer than ten. The chain's CDR3 is CASSDGTGTDTQYF. Here the CDR3 DNA reads TGTGCCAGCAGTGACGGGACAGGCACAGATACGCAGTATTTT. This chain joins TRBV2 and TRBJ2-3; 7 bases are a match to TRBD1. The J segment lost 1 base and the V segment lost 3 bases, leaving 1 base of the junction unmatched. The CDR3 is 14 amino acids. Germline lookup yields CDR1 SNHLY and CDR2 FYNNEI. Looking up the rest from reference TRBV2 and TRBJ2-3 gives the full variable domain: EPEVTQTPSHQVTQMGQEVILRCVPISNHLYFYWYRQILGQKVEFLVSFYNNEISEKSEIFDDQFSVERPDGSNFTLKIRSTKLEDSAMYFCASSDGTGTDTQYFGPGTRLTVL.

This chain joins TRBV7-6 and TRBJ2-1, with TRBD1 as a possible D gene (5 bases). This CDR3 is 12 amino acids long. Trimming took 3 bases from V and 9 from J, leaving 9 bases between them. Per the germline V gene, CDR1 is SGHVS and CDR2 is FNYEAQ. In DNA form, the CDR3 reads TGTGCCAGCAGCTTTTGGGGCGGTGAGCAGTTCTTC. Its translation: CASSFWGGEQFF. The full variable domain, completed using reference TRBV7-6 and TRBJ2-1, is GAGVSQSPRYKVTKRGQDVALRCDPISGHVSLYWYRQALGQGPEFLTYFNYEAQQDKSGLPNDRFSAERPEGSISTLTIQRTEQRDSAMYRCASSFWGGEQFFGPGTRLTVL.

V and J are TRBV30 and TRBJ2-5, with 10 bases fitting TRBD2. The V and J ends lost 0 bases and 0 bases, in that order; junction bases with no gene match: 7. Germline V gives CDR1 GTSNPN, CDR2 SVGIG (reference sequence). This CDR3 is built from 17 residues. The CDR3 is CAWSVGLAGEYQETQYF. CDR3 DNA sequence: TGTGCCTGGAGTGTAGGGCTAGCGGGGGAGTACCAAGAGACCCAGTACTTC. Full variable domain (missing parts from reference TRBV30 and TRBJ2-5): SQTIHQWPATLVQPVGSPLSLECTVEGTSNPNLYWYRQAAGRGLQLLFYSVGIGQISSEVPQNLSASRPQDRQFILSSKKLLLSDSGFYLCAWSVGLAGEYQETQYFGPGTRLLVL.

The chain joins TRBV5-1 to TRBJ2-3, with D possibly being TRBD1 (6 bases). The ends were cut back, 4 bases at V and 4 bases at J, with 13 bases in the middle. The CDR3 sequence is 14 residues long. Germline CDR1 and CDR2: SGHRS and YFSETQ. CDR3 bases: TGCGCCAGCAGCACGACAGGACCCCCAGATACGCAGTATTTT. Translation gives CASSTTGPPDTQYF.

This chain connects TRBV5-4 to TRBJ2-5, with a tentative D call TRBD2 (7 bases). V shed 0 bases and J shed 5 bases, with 17 bases lying between them. The CDR3 loop spans 16 amino acids. Germline V gene lookup returns CDR1 SGHNT and CDR2 YYREEE (reference sequence). CDR3 sequence: CASSLEASGGSETQYF. CDR3 bases: TGTGCCAGCAGCTTGGAGGCATCGGGGGGCAGTGAGACCCAGTACTTC.